The clone carrying this TCR beta chain has just one count. TCRdb ran MiXCR on the 5' RACE reads and lists one entry per CDR3 protein. The sample yields hundreds of thousands of distinct CDR3 sequences, around a sixth seen once. The data derive from a study of identical twins. Germline values: CDR1 DFQATT, CDR2 SNEGSKA (reference sequence). Deletions cut 6 bases from V and 4 bases from J, with 10 bases between. CDR3 length: 12 residues. In addition, the sample was reused for a study of T cells expressing NK-cell markers. That paper notes: Among eight sequenced donors, seven carried HCMV seropositivity while one was seronegative. In several donors, dominant CD3+CD56+NKG2C+ clones formed roughly 1.0-8% of CD8+ cells.

Input material: PBMCs. The clonotype was recovered from a young woman in good health. This rearrangement joins TRBV20-1 to TRBJ2-1; the D gene is possibly TRBD1 (6 bases). The CDR3 is CSAGASYNEQFF. The CDR3 DNA reads TGCAGTGCGGGGGCGTCGTACAATGAGCAGTTCTTC.